The 6 T cell receptor beta chains listed next were all sequenced from one sample in a study of early T cells in non-severe SARS-CoV-2 infection. MiXCR was run by TCRdb on the 5' RACE reads, yielding one entry per CDR3 protein. The sample shows about 100,000 distinct CDR3 sequences, 9.5% to 13% of them seen only once. What was sequenced was whole blood. The receptors stem from an adult who was a healthcare worker with PCR-confirmed SARS-CoV-2 infection or an uninfected control (not recorded which).

In its sample, this clonotype was seen many times. The chain recombines TRBV4-1 with TRBJ2-1; 8 bases align to TRBD2. CDR3 length: 15 residues. Germline values: CDR1 MGHRA, CDR2 YSYEKL. V was pared by 3 bases and J by 9 bases, with 10 bases of the junction left unmatched. The CDR3 DNA follows: TGCGCCAGCAGCCATCCGGGACTAGGGTCCACTGAGCAGTTCTTC. It yields the protein CASSHPGLGSTEQFF.

In this sample, this clonotype turned up a few times. The chain couples TRBV6-1 to TRBJ1-1, with D unresolved. CDR3 length: 10 residues. Per germline, CDR1 MNHNS and CDR2 SASEGT. Trimming removed 10 bases at V and 8 bases at J, with 11 bases between. The CDR3 is CAIQLKEAFF. In DNA form, the CDR3 reads TGTGCCATACAGCTAAAAGAAGCTTTCTTT.

The V gene is TRBV5-1, the J gene TRBJ1-3; D gene unclear. Trimming shortened V by 3 bases and J by 0 bases, and 7 bases separated the two germline ends. Looked up from germline, CDR1 is SGHRS and CDR2 is YFSETQ. The CDR3 length is 14 residues. The CDR3 region has the DNA TGCGCCAGCAGCTCTACCACCTCTGGAAACACCATATATTTT. Its translation is CASSSTTSGNTIYF.

This clonotype has ten or more counts. This chain joins TRBV6-5 and TRBJ1-5; no firm D call. This CDR3 region has 15 residues. CDR1 and CDR2 from the germline V gene are MNHEY and SVGAGI. V lost 6 bases and J 4 bases, leaving 16 bases between the germline ends. DNA for the CDR3: TGTGCCAGCAGGGGAACGCCCTATGGTAATCAGCCCCAGCATTTT. Protein sequence: CASRGTPYGNQPQHF.

The chain recombines TRBV15 with TRBJ1-6, with D possibly TRBD1 on 5 matching bases. The germline V gene has CDR1 LNHNV and CDR2 YYDKDF (reference sequence). The CDR3 totals 13 residues. V dropped 8 bases and J dropped 10 bases, with 15 bases sitting between them. The CDR3 bases are TGTGCCACCGGGACGCCGGGAGGGTCACCCCTCCACTTT. Translated, it gives CATGTPGGSPLHF.

Only a few counts were recorded for this clonotype. The chain combines TRBV6-2 or TRBV6-3 with TRBJ2-7, with 13 bases that match TRBD2. This CDR3 region has 16 residues. Germline values: CDR1 MNHEY, CDR2 SVGEGT. The V segment lost 0 bases and the J segment 3 bases; nucleotides outside the gene matches: 2. CDR3 amino acids: CASSYSGLAGDYEQYF. Written as DNA, the CDR3 is TGTGCCAGCAGTTACTCAGGACTAGCGGGGGACTACGAGCAGTACTTC.